These 31 T cell receptor beta chains share one sample of origin, sequenced in a study of cytomegalovirus exposure and HLA in healthy donors. Using immunoSEQ multiplex PCR, the repertoire was profiled, and TCRdb retains in-frame clones only, with some absent. The profile shows 120,000 to 150,000 clones, approximately 84% of them singletons. Sequencing was done on a sample of PBMCs. The receptors were gathered from a woman in her thirties in good health and CMV-seronegative.

This sequence joins TRBV2 and TRBJ2-1; 12 positions match TRBD2. The germline gives CDR1 SNHLY, CDR2 FYNNEI. This CDR3 region has 15 residues. V lost 2 bases to trimming and J lost 4 bases; unmatched junction nucleotides: 0. In nucleotides, the CDR3 is TGTGCCAGCAGTGAACTAGCGGGGGGGTACAATGAGCAGTTCTTC. This gives the protein CASSELAGGYNEQFF.

This rearrangement joins TRBV15 to TRBJ2-7; perhaps TRBD1 as D (6 bases). Trimming left V 1 base short and J 3 bases short, with 13 bases between. The CDR3 runs 15 residues. Germline lookup yields CDR1 LNHNV and CDR2 YYDKDF (reference sequence). The CDR3 sequence is CATSRGTENYYEQYF. CDR3 sequence (DNA): TGTGCCACCAGCAGAGGGACAGAAAATTACTACGAGCAGTACTTC.

The chain recombines TRBV9 with TRBJ1-1; D is ambiguous. V shed 2 bases and J shed 4 bases, with 12 bases lying between them. Per germline, CDR1 SGDLS and CDR2 YYNGEE. This CDR3 is built from 14 residues. The CDR3 DNA follows: TGTGCCAGCAGCGTGTTCCCTGAGGTCACTGAAGCTTTCTTT. It yields the protein CASSVFPEVTEAFF.

This clone has more than one count but fewer than ten. One junction end does not reproduce the germline sequence, and a read error may be involved. This chain links TRBV7-7 with TRBJ2-3; 8 bases fit TRBD2. Germline V gene data show CDR1 as SSHAT and CDR2 as FNYEAQ (reference sequence). The CDR3 has 15 residues. The CDR3 nucleotides read TGTGCTAGCAGCTTAGTCGGGGGGGCCTTAGATACGCAGTATTTT. Protein product: CASSLVGGALDTQYF.

This clone has a single count. This chain uses TRBV5-4 with TRBJ1-1; 10 bases are shared with TRBD1. The CDR3 loop spans 14 amino acids. The germline CDR1 and CDR2 sequences are SGHNT and YYREEE (reference sequence). V lost 4 bases to trimming and J lost 6 bases; unmatched junction nucleotides: 6. CDR3 region: CASSAGQGISEAFF. The CDR3 coding sequence is TGTGCCAGCAGCGCGGGACAGGGGATCTCTGAAGCTTTCTTT.

J is TRBJ2-1 and V is TRBV10-3; 8 bases line up with TRBD2. V gave up 0 bases and J gave up 4 bases; unmatched junction bases: 5. Per the germline V gene, CDR1 is ENHRY and CDR2 is SYGVKD. The CDR3 spans 16 residues. In DNA, the CDR3 is TGTGCCATCAGTGAGTCTCCCGCGGGGGGATACAATGAGCAGTTCTTC. Residues: CAISESPAGGYNEQFF.

The CDR3 DNA follows: TGTGCCAGCAGTTTGGCCCCTGGAAACACCATATATTTT. It encodes CASSLAPGNTIYF. The chain uses TRBV28 and TRBJ1-3; no definite D call. The CDR3 length is 13 residues. Germline CDR1 and CDR2: MDHEN and SYDVKM. The V end lost 3 bases, the J end lost 2 bases, and 5 bases lay between the germline ends.

This clone was seen once. CDR3 in DNA: TGTGCCAGAAGTCGTCAGCGGGAAAGCACAGATACGCAGTATTTT. It is translated as CARSRQRESTDTQYF. The chain links TRBV5-3 to TRBJ2-3, with 7 bases matching TRBD2. TRBV5-3 is an ORF for which the function is uncertain. Trimming cost V 5 bases and J 0 bases; bases outside gene matches: 6. The CDR3 sequence is 15 residues long.

This chain joins TRBV18 and TRBJ1-1; possibly TRBD1 for D (5 bases). Trimming removed 3 bases at V and 11 bases at J, with 10 bases between. This CDR3 has 11 residues. The germline V gene encodes CDR1 KGHSH and CDR2 LQKENI. The CDR3 sequence: CASSPGEGAFF. CDR3 nucleotides: TGTGCCAGCTCACCCGGGGAGGGGGCTTTCTTT.

This clone was found once. The gene calls are TRBV5-1 and TRBJ1-1; D is uncertain. The CDR3 is 12 residues long. Trimming shortened V by 5 bases and J by 1 base, and 6 bases separated the two germline ends. Germline CDR1 SGHRS, CDR2 YFSETQ. The CDR3 coding sequence is TGCGCCAGCAGGGCAGGGAACACTGAAGCTTTCTTT. Translated, it gives CASRAGNTEAFF. The whole variable domain, filled in from reference TRBV5-1 and TRBJ1-1, reads KAGVTQTPRYLIKTRGQQVTLSCSPISGHRSVSWYQQTPGQGLQFLFEYFSETQRNKGNFPGRFSGRQFSNSRSEMNVSTLELGDSALYLCASRAGNTEAFFGQGTRLTVV.

The rearrangement links TRBV18 to TRBJ2-3; 9 bases align to TRBD1. This CDR3 region has 16 residues. Trimming cost V 5 bases and J 2 bases; bases outside gene matches: 8. Germline V CDR1 and CDR2: KGHSH, LQKENI. In nucleotides, the CDR3 is TGTGCCAGCTCATCGGATCGGGACAGGGACACAGATACGCAGTATTTT. Its translation: CASSSDRDRDTDTQYF.

This chain connects TRBV4-3 to TRBJ2-2; perhaps TRBD2 as D (6 bases). Trimming removed 0 bases from V and 6 bases from J, with 14 bases in between. Germline V gene lookup returns CDR1 LGHNA and CDR2 YSLEER. This CDR3 comprises 16 residues. The CDR3 DNA reads TGCGCCAGCAGCCAAGATGGAGGGGTGCTTGCCGGGGAGCTGTTTTTT. This encodes CASSQDGGVLAGELFF.

The J gene is TRBJ2-7, the V gene TRBV11-2; the match to TRBD2 covers 7 bases. Germline V gene data show CDR1 as SGHAT and CDR2 as FQNNGV. Germline trimming cut 3 bases from V and 4 bases from J; bases unmatched to any gene: 6. The CDR3 loop spans 14 amino acids. CDR3: CASSFGLVGYEQYF. The DNA of the CDR3 is TGTGCCAGCAGCTTCGGACTAGTTGGGTACGAGCAGTACTTC.

This chain links TRBV28 with TRBJ2-1; D gene unclear. Trimming took off 1 base at V and 13 bases at J, with 11 bases between the two ends. CDR1 and CDR2 from the germline V gene are MDHEN and SYDVKM. The CDR3 covers 12 residues. The CDR3, as DNA: TGTGCCAGCAGTTTATTCGGTAAGAACCAGTTCTTC. Its translation: CASSLFGKNQFF.

This clone was observed many times. The chain couples TRBV6-6 to TRBJ2-7; TRBD1 aligns across 10 bases. Germline CDR1 MNHNY, CDR2 SVGAGI (reference sequence). The CDR3 is 15 amino acids. Germline trimming cut 8 bases from V and 3 bases from J; bases unmatched to any gene: 10. The CDR3 loop is CASGAARTGGYEQYF. The CDR3 DNA is TGTGCCAGCGGGGCTGCCAGGACAGGGGGCTACGAGCAGTACTTC.

Only one count was recorded for this clone. This chain uses TRBV4-1 with TRBJ1-2; tentative D call: TRBD1 (6 bases). The germline gives CDR1 MGHRA, CDR2 YSYEKL. V gave up 0 bases and J gave up 4 bases, with 15 bases separating them. The CDR3 spans 16 residues. Here the CDR3 reads CASSQDLAGVVYGYTF. The DNA for the CDR3 is TGCGCCAGCAGCCAAGATCTGGCAGGGGTGGTCTATGGCTACACCTTC.

The rearrangement uses TRBV2 and TRBJ1-2, with 9 positions matching TRBD1. Trimming removed 6 bases from V and 8 bases from J; junction bases left unmatched: 7. The CDR3 has 13 residues. CDR1 and CDR2 (germline): SNHLY, FYNNEI. The chain's CDR3 is CASRRDRVIGYTF. CDR3 nucleotides: TGTGCCAGCAGGCGGGACAGGGTGATCGGCTACACCTTC.

The rearrangement joins TRBV21-1 to TRBJ2-3; the DNA was not compared with TRBD1, the D call given in the table. TRBV21-1 is annotated as a pseudogene. The CDR3 totals 16 residues. The CDR3 nucleotides read TGTGCCAGCAGCGAACGGGGACAGACTGCCACAGATACGCAGTATTTT. Protein sequence: CASSERGQTATDTQYF.

This CDR3 is CASSETRLQGAYEQYF. The CDR3, as DNA: TGTGCCAGCAGTGAAACACGTCTGCAGGGGGCCTACGAGCAGTACTTC. V gene TRBV2 combines with J gene TRBJ2-7; 7 positions agree with TRBD1. The length of the CDR3 is 16 residues. CDR1 and CDR2 from the germline V gene are SNHLY and FYNNEI. The ends lost 2 bases at V and 2 bases at J; junction bases unmatched: 9.

This clone was observed once. This chain uses TRBV6-5 with TRBJ1-2; no clear D. Looked up from germline, CDR1 is MNHEY and CDR2 is SVGAGI. The germline V and J ends were trimmed by 7 bases and 7 bases, with 13 bases remaining between them. This CDR3 spans 12 amino acids. The chain's CDR3 is CASNPRLGGYTF. CDR3 bases: TGTGCCAGCAATCCCAGACTTGGTGGCTACACCTTC.

The chain recombines TRBV7-9 with TRBJ1-6; D is unresolved. Deletions cut 6 bases from V and 1 base from J, with 10 bases between. This CDR3 has 15 residues. CDR1 and CDR2 from the germline V gene are SEHNR and FQNEAQ (reference sequence). The CDR3 protein is CASSSTNSYNSPLHF. The CDR3 coding sequence is TGTGCCAGCAGTTCCACAAATTCCTATAATTCACCCCTCCACTTT.

The chain has TRBV4-1 and TRBJ1-2; no clear D. The CDR3 has 15 amino acids. V was pared by 2 bases and J by 1 base, with 11 bases between. CDR1 is MGHRA and CDR2 is YSYEKL in the germline V gene. The chain's CDR3 is CASSQWEANNYGYTF. DNA for the CDR3: TGCGCCAGCAGCCAATGGGAGGCTAATAACTATGGCTACACCTTC.

V gene TRBV9 combines with J gene TRBJ2-1; 7 positions agree with TRBD1. Germline V gene sequence: CDR1 SGDLS, CDR2 YYNGEE. Trimming at V came to 4 bases and at J to 2 bases, leaving 6 bases not matched to a gene. This CDR3 is built from 15 residues. The CDR3, as DNA: TGTGCCAGCAGCCCCCGGACAGGCCCCTACAATGAGCAGTTCTTC. It yields the protein CASSPRTGPYNEQFF.

The chain joins TRBV5-1 to TRBJ1-2; 9 bases match TRBD1. Germline trimming cut 3 bases from V and 7 bases from J; bases unmatched to any gene: 13. The CDR3 extends over 16 amino acids. CDR1 and CDR2 from the germline V gene are SGHRS and YFSETQ. The CDR3 DNA sequence: TGCGCCAGCAGCTCCACTTCCGGGACAGGGTTTGGTGGCTACACCTTC. Amino acids: CASSSTSGTGFGGYTF.

The chain joins TRBV18 to TRBJ2-1; 8 bases map to TRBD1. Germline V gene lookup returns CDR1 KGHSH and CDR2 LQKENI. The CDR3 length is 14 residues. J lost 9 bases, V lost 3 bases, and 7 bases had no gene match. This CDR3 is CASSPIGQGSEQFF. CDR3 DNA sequence: TGTGCCAGCTCACCGATAGGACAGGGAAGTGAGCAGTTCTTC.

The chain employs TRBV4-1 and TRBJ1-2; weak D call: TRBD1 (5 bases). The CDR3 has 15 residues. The V end was cut by 5 bases, the J end by 2 bases, with 15 bases between. CDR1 is MGHRA, CDR2 YSYEKL, per germline. The CDR3 spells CASSKDSRANYGYTF. In DNA, the CDR3 is TGCGCCAGCAGCAAGGATTCCAGGGCAAACTATGGCTACACCTTC.

As DNA, the CDR3 is TGTGCCAGCAGCGGGCCTAGGACAGGGGGCTACGAGCAGTACTTC. Encoded protein: CASSGPRTGGYEQYF. The rearrangement uses TRBV28 and TRBJ2-7; 10 nucleotides match TRBD1. This CDR3 is 15 amino acids long. Germline assignment: CDR1 MDHEN and CDR2 SYDVKM. Trimming took 6 bases from V and 3 from J; bases not matched to a gene: 8.

This rearrangement joins TRBV18 to TRBJ1-2; 10 nucleotides agree with TRBD1. The V segment lost 5 bases and the J segment 6 bases; nucleotides outside the gene matches: 6. The V gene's germline CDR1 is KGHSH and CDR2 LQKENI. The CDR3 totals 14 residues. The CDR3, as DNA: TGTGCCAGCTCAATATGGGACAGGGGTGATGGCTACACCTTC. Its protein product is CASSIWDRGDGYTF.

This chain uses TRBV5-4 with TRBJ2-2, with D perhaps TRBD2 (7 bases). Trimming removed 4 bases from V and 0 bases from J, with 13 bases in between. The CDR3 length is 16 residues. Germline V gene data show CDR1 as SGHNT and CDR2 as YYREEE (reference sequence). In DNA, the CDR3 is TGTGCCAGCAGCCCAAGGGGGGGGGCGAACACCGGGGAGCTGTTTTTT. Encoded protein: CASSPRGGANTGELFF.

The genes are TRBV7-2 and TRBJ2-3, with 7 bases lining up with TRBD2. This CDR3 has 15 amino acids. Germline CDR1 reads SGHTA; CDR2 reads FQGNSA. Unmatched junction bases numbered 7, after V lost 7 bases and J lost 0 bases. The CDR3 DNA is TGTGCCAGCAACAAAGGGAGGGTTAGCACAGATACGCAGTATTTT. Translation gives CASNKGRVSTDTQYF.

V and J are TRBV4-3 and TRBJ2-5; 9 bases are shared with TRBD2. The CDR3 consists of 18 residues. V lost 0 bases to trimming and J lost 7 bases; unmatched junction nucleotides: 15. CDR1 LGHNA and CDR2 YSLEER come from the germline V gene. This chain's CDR3 is CASSQEGFRAGGRGTQYF. Here the CDR3 DNA reads TGCGCCAGCAGCCAAGAAGGGTTTCGAGCGGGGGGCCGTGGGACCCAGTACTTC.